This TCR beta chain derives from a study of T cells after yellow fever vaccination. Whole-study findings and limits: Booster sampling recovered most clones from primary vaccination (around 96% CD4, approximately 90% CD8).

This clonotype has just a few counts. Its antigen is undetermined. The germline gene is not matched at one end of the junction; a read error may be the cause. TCRdb analysed the 5' RACE reads with MiXCR anew, one entry per CDR3 protein. The sample has a few hundred thousand distinct CDR3 sequences, 6.5% to 7.5% seen once. The CDR3 spans 12 residues. Germline CDR1 and CDR2: LNHDA and SQIVND (reference sequence). V is TRBV19 and J is TRBJ2-1, with 9 bases fitting TRBD1. This clonotype originated in a man younger than 45 who received the YFV17D yellow fever vaccine. Material: CD4+ T cells sorted from PBMCs, obtained on the day of the yellow fever booster vaccination. The CDR3 nucleotides are TGTGCCAGTAGTAGACGGGACAGGGAGGCGTACTTC. This codes for CASSRRDREAYF.